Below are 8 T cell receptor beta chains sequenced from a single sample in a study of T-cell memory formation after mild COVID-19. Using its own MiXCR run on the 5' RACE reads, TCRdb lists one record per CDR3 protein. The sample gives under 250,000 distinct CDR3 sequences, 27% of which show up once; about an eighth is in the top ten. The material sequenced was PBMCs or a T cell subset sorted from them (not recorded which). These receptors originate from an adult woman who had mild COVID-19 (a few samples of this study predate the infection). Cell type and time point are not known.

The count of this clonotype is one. The CDR3: CASIAVVAGRYNEQFF. As DNA, the CDR3 is TGTGCCAGCATCGCCGTCGTAGCGGGGAGGTACAATGAGCAGTTCTTC. The gene calls are TRBV11-2 and TRBJ2-1; the match to TRBD2 covers 8 bases. The CDR3 has 16 residues. Trimming cost V 7 bases and J 4 bases; bases outside gene matches: 12. Germline V CDR1 and CDR2: SGHAT, FQNNGV.

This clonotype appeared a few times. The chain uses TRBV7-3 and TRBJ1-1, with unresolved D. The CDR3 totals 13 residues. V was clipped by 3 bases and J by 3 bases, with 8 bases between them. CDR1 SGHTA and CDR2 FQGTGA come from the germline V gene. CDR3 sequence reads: CASSLHEDTEAFF. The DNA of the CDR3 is TGTGCCAGCAGCTTGCACGAGGACACTGAAGCTTTCTTT.

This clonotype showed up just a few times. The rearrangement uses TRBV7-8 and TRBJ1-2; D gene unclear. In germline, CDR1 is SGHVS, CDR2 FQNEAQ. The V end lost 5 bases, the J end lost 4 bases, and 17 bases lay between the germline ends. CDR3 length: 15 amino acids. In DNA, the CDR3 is TGTGCCAGCAGCACCCGCTCAAATGCGGTCTATGGCTACACCTTC. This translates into CASSTRSNAVYGYTF.

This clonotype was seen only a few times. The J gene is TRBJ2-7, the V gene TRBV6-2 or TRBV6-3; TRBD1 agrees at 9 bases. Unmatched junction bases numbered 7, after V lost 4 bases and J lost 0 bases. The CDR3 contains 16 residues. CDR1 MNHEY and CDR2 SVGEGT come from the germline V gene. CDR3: CASSSRTGDYSYEQYF. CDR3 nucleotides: TGTGCCAGCAGTTCCCGGACAGGGGACTACTCCTACGAGCAGTACTTC.

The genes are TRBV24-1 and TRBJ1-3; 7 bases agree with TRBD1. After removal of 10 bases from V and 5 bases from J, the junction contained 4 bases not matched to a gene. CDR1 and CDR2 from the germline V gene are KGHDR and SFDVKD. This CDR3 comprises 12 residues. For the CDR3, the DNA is TGTGCCACGGGGGACAGACGAAACACCATATATTTT. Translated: CATGDRRNTIYF.

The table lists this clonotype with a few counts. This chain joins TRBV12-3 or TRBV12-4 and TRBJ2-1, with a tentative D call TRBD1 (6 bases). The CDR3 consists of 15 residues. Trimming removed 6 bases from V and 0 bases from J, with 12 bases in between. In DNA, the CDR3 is TGTGCCAGCAGATCTGTAGGGGGCTCCTACAATGAGCAGTTCTTC. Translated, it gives CASRSVGGSYNEQFF.

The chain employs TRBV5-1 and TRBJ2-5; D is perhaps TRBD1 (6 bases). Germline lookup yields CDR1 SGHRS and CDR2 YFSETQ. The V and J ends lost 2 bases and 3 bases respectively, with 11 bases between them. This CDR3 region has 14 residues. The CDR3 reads CASSFGRTEETQYF. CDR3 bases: TGCGCCAGCAGCTTCGGGCGGACAGAAGAGACCCAGTACTTC.

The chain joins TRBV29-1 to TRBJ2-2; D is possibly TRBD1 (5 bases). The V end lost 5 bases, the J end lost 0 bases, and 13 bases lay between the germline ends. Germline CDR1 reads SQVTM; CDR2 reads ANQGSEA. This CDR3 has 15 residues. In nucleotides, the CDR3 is TGCAGCGTTTCGAGACAGAGCTCGAACACCGGGGAGCTGTTTTTT. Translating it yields CSVSRQSSNTGELFF.